Included here is one T cell receptor (beta chain) sequence, with context. With V trimmed by 4 bases and J by 6 bases, 7 bases remained unmatched. Germline CDR1 and CDR2: LNHDA and SQIVND (reference sequence). CDR3 size: 15 residues. The sample originates from a study of OX40 agonist ivuxolimab in advanced cancers. The method was immunoSEQ multiplex PCR; TCRdb's version includes in-frame clones alone and lacks a portion of them. The table has 40,000 to 60,000 clones, around 84% seen once. The sample was CD4+ or CD8+ T cells sorted from blood, taken in a trial of the OX40 agonist ivuxolimab. This clonotype was sampled from an adult with an advanced solid tumor such as melanoma, head and neck, liver or kidney cancer. The chain joins TRBV19 to TRBJ1-2, with 11 bases matching TRBD1. The CDR3 spells CASSTTGQGADGYTF. The DNA for the CDR3 is TGTGCCAGTAGTACTACTGGACAGGGGGCTGATGGCTACACCTTC.